This T cell receptor beta chain was sequenced during a study of T cells after posttransplantation cyclophosphamide. V trimming: 1 base; J trimming: 11 bases; junction bases outside the gene matches: 5. Per germline, CDR1 MNHEY and CDR2 SMNVEV (reference sequence). This CDR3 spans 13 amino acids. Busulfan-fludarabine conditioning, marrow transplant, and cyclophosphamide on days +3 and +4 were administered. Sequenced by immunoSEQ multiplex PCR; TCRdb stores in-frame clones only, minus some. The sample lists tens of thousands of clones, around 80% occurring once. With respect to this clone: Its target is unknown.

General study findings and limits: TRB overlap between skin or GI tissue T cells and blood was limited. TRB clonality was highly associated with recipient CMV seropositivity and reactivation. Donor-recipient repertoire similarity was low at 1-2 months, rising over year one.

The origin of this receptor is a female patient aged 40-50 years who received an allogeneic stem cell transplant from a related donor, was CMV-positive, and had no GVHD. Some of these T cells may belong to the graft donor. This rearrangement joins TRBV27 to TRBJ2-1, with 7 bases identical to TRBD1. The material was CD4+ T cells sorted from blood, obtained around 2,000 days after a stem cell transplant with posttransplant cyclophosphamide. CDR3 coding DNA: TGTGCCAGCAGTTTATTGTGGGACAGAAAGCAGTTCTTC. It is translated as CASSLLWDRKQFF.